The TCR beta chain under discussion was sequenced for a study of T cells in Graves' hyperthyroidism and ophthalmopathy. The sample holds a few counts of this clonotype. Trimming took off 1 base at V and 0 bases at J, with 13 bases between the two ends. The CDR3 is made up of 16 amino acids. Germline lookup yields CDR1 SEHNR and CDR2 FQNEAQ (reference sequence). The investigators amplified TCR beta CDR3 regions from RNA transcripts. HTBI primers drove first-round RT-PCR of the TCR CDR3. TCRdb fed the multiplex PCR reads into MiXCR, producing one record per CDR3 protein. The sample lists around 720,000 distinct CDR3 sequences, 30% to 40% occurring once.

The sequenced sample was blood. The chain employs TRBV7-9 and TRBJ2-7, with D possibly being TRBD1 (6 bases). The sequence was collected from a woman aged 40 to 55 with Graves' hyperthyroidism. The chain's CDR3 is CASSLGKGTPSYEQYF. The CDR3, as DNA: TGTGCCAGCAGCTTAGGAAAAGGGACACCCTCCTACGAGCAGTACTTC.